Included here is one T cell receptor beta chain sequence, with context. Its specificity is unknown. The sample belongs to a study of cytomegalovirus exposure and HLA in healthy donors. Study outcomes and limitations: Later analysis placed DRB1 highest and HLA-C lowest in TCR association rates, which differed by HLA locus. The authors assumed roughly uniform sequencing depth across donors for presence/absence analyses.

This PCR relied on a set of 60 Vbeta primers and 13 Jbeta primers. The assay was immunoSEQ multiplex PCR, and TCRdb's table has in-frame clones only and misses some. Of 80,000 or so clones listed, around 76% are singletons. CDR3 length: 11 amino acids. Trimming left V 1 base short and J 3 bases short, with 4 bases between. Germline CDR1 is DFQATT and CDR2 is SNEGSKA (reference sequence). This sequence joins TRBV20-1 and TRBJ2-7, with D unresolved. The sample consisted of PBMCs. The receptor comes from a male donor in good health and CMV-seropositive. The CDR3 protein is CSARGVYEQYF. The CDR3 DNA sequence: TGCAGTGCTAGAGGCGTCTACGAGCAGTACTTC.